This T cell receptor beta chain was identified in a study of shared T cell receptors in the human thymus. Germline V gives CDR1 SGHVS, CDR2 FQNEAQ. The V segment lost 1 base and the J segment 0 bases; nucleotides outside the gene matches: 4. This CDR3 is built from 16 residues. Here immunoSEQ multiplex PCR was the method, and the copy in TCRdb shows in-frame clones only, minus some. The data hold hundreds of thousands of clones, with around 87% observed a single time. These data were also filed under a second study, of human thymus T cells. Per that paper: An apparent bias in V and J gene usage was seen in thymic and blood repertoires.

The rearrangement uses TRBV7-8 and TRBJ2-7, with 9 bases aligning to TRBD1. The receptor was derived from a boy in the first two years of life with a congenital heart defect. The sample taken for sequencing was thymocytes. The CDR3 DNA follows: TGTGCCAGCAGCTTAGAAGGGGACAGGGCCTCCTACGAGCAGTACTTC. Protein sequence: CASSLEGDRASYEQYF.